The 3 T cell receptor beta chains below all came from one sample that was sequenced in a study of T cell repertoires in cytomegalovirus infection. TCRdb reprocessed the reads with MiXCR, giving one entry per CDR3 protein. The sample consists of approximately 120,000 distinct CDR3 sequences, around 30% of them appearing once. No antigens are known for them. Material: CD8+ T cells from cultured PBMCs, obtained from culture after CMV antigen stimulation. These receptors came from a human donor in good health (CMV status not recorded). Some clones in this sample may be carry-over from other donors' samples.

The J gene is TRBJ2-1, the V gene TRBV6-6; no reliable D call. The V end was cut by 2 bases, the J end by 1 base, with 9 bases between. CDR3 length equals 15 residues. Germline values: CDR1 MNHNY, CDR2 SVGAGI (reference sequence). CDR3 DNA: TGTGCCAGCAGTTACCCCGAGGAATCCTACAATGAGCAGTTCTTC. Its translation is CASSYPEESYNEQFF.

The gene calls are TRBV29-1 and TRBJ1-1, with TRBD1 as a possible D gene (6 bases). From germline, CDR1 is SQVTM and CDR2 ANQGSEA. Trimming left V 5 bases short and J 2 bases short, with 9 bases between. This CDR3 has 12 residues. CDR3 bases: TGCAGCGTTAGGACAGTTAACACTGAAGCTTTCTTT. Amino acid sequence: CSVRTVNTEAFF.

The rearrangement links TRBV6-5 to TRBJ2-5; 13 nucleotides agree with TRBD2. The germline V gene has CDR1 MNHEY and CDR2 SVGAGI. After removal of 5 bases from V and 2 bases from J, the junction contained 20 bases not matched to a gene. This CDR3 is 21 amino acids long. CDR3 DNA: TGTGCCAGCAGTACGCCCTCTCCGGGACTAGCGGGGCTGAGGGTACAAGAGACCCAGTACTTC. Encoded protein: CASSTPSPGLAGLRVQETQYF.